This T cell receptor beta chain was observed in a study of T cell responses to AZD1222 COVID-19 vaccine. The table lists this clone with a few counts. The repertoire was sequenced with immunoSEQ multiplex PCR; TCRdb's copy has only in-frame clones and lacks some. The sample lists 110,000 to 150,000 clones; 70% to 90% were seen once. Germline V gene sequence: CDR1 SGHTA, CDR2 FQGNSA. The V and J ends lost 0 bases and 7 bases respectively, with 13 bases between them. The CDR3 sequence is 15 residues long. The sequence was obtained from an adult in good health. The sequencing used peripheral blood, collected on day 0 of AZD1222 vaccination. The chain links TRBV7-2 to TRBJ2-1; D may match TRBD1 or TRBD2 (5 bases each). Written as DNA, the CDR3 is TGTGCCAGCAGCTTAGCGGGGGAGATTCCTAATGAGCAGTTCTTC. Protein product: CASSLAGEIPNEQFF.